This TCR beta chain is drawn from a study of Ad26.COV2.S vaccination and SARS-CoV-2 variants. Some clones are missing from TCRdb's copy, which holds only in-frame ones; the method was immunoSEQ multiplex PCR. The sample lists about 420,000 clones; approximately 87% were seen once. The sample's treatment: around 19 received Ad26.COV2.S at low or high dose, single or two shots; 5 received placebo; per-sample allocation not given. After the first vaccine or placebo injection, samples were drawn on day 63. Study findings and constraints: Post-vaccination spike-specific CD8+ and CD4+ T cell responses reportedly had substantial breadth. Vaccine recipients showed a spike-specific TCR breadth that was higher than in placebo recipients.

This clone was counted a single time. What it binds is not known. CDR1 is WNHNN, CDR2 SYGVQD, per germline (reference sequence). The CDR3 sequence is 13 residues long. The V and J ends lost 0 bases and 1 base respectively, with 3 bases between them. The specimen comprised peripheral blood, sampled in a trial of Ad26.COV2.S vaccine versus placebo. The chain has TRBV10-1 and TRBJ1-1, with unresolved D. The sequence derives from a person aged 18-65 years who received the Ad26.COV2.S COVID-19 vaccine or a placebo. CDR3 in amino acids: CASSESWNTEAFF. DNA for the CDR3: TGCGCCAGCAGTGAGTCCTGGAACACTGAAGCTTTCTTT.